Detailed here is one T cell receptor (beta chain). The CDR3 is made up of 13 amino acids. V was trimmed by 5 bases and J by 5 bases, leaving 12 bases between them. Germline V gives CDR1 SEHNR, CDR2 FQNEAQ (reference sequence). The data derive from a study of blood T cell repertoires in COVID-19. Produced via immunoSEQ multiplex PCR; TCRdb's table is partial and in-frame only. The data hold 140,000 to 150,000 clones, with approximately 87% observed a single time. The chain couples TRBV7-9 to TRBJ2-5; perhaps TRBD1 as D (7 bases). The receptor comes from a man aged 60 to 69 who had recovered from COVID-19. Sequencing used PBMCs or T cells enriched from blood (not recorded which). This CDR3 reads CASSIQGGETQYF. The CDR3, as DNA: TGTGCCAGCAGCATTCAGGGGGGTGAGACCCAGTACTTC.